This entry lists 25 T cell receptor beta chains sequenced from one sample in a study of neurological immune-mediated disorders. Via MiXCR, TCRdb re-called the 5' RACE reads, giving one row per CDR3 protein. The data hold some 46,000 distinct CDR3 sequences, with about a tenth observed a single time. Sequencing was carried out using PBMCs. These receptors came from a man between 65 and 85 years old with HTLV-1-associated myelopathy (HAM/TSP).

Ten or more counts support this clonotype. This rearrangement joins TRBV7-6 to TRBJ2-7, with 7 bases matching TRBD1. Trimming removed 5 bases from V and 2 bases from J; junction bases left unmatched: 9. This CDR3 region has 15 residues. Germline lookup yields CDR1 SGHVS and CDR2 FNYEAQ. CDR3 in DNA: TGTGCCAGCAGCCTACCGACAGGGAGCCCCTACGAGCAGTACTTC. It yields the protein CASSLPTGSPYEQYF.

The chain joins TRBV11-2 to TRBJ2-7; 9 bases match TRBD2. There are 17 residues in the CDR3. V lost 3 bases, J lost 3 bases, and 12 bases stayed unmatched. Germline V gene data show CDR1 as SGHAT and CDR2 as FQNNGV. The CDR3 reads CASSLGIAGVQVYEQYF. CDR3 bases: TGTGCCAGCAGCTTGGGAATAGCGGGAGTTCAGGTCTACGAGCAGTACTTC.

This clonotype was seen repeatedly, ten times or more. The V call is TRBV12-3 or TRBV12-4, the J call TRBJ1-6; TRBD1 matches 8 bases. The ends lost 6 bases at V and 7 bases at J; junction bases unmatched: 5. The CDR3 spans 14 residues. The CDR3: CASSSGTGNSPLHF. For the CDR3, the DNA is TGTGCCAGCAGCTCCGGGACAGGAAATTCACCCCTCCACTTT.

V is TRBV7-9 and J is TRBJ2-1; 9 bases map to TRBD2. Losses at the gene ends were 5 bases for V and 9 bases for J; bases not matched to a gene: 17. Germline loops: CDR1 SEHNR, CDR2 FQNEAQ (reference sequence). The CDR3 has 17 residues. Here the CDR3 DNA reads TGTGCCAGCAGCCGCTCCCAGGGACTAGCTTTTTTCAGTGAGCAGTTCTTC. It codes for CASSRSQGLAFFSEQFF.

This chain uses TRBV5-5 with TRBJ2-6, with D uncertain. The germline V gene encodes CDR1 SGHKS and CDR2 YYEKEE (reference sequence). V lost 7 bases, J lost 2 bases, and 13 bases lay in between. This CDR3 has 15 residues. The CDR3 loop reads CASFSGPTGANVLTF. The CDR3 nucleotides read TGTGCCAGCTTTTCAGGACCAACTGGGGCCAACGTCCTGACTTTC. The whole variable domain, remainder taken from reference TRBV5-5 and TRBJ2-6, is DAGVTQSPTHLIKTRGQQVTLRCSPISGHKSVSWYQQVLGQGPQFIFQYYEKEERGRGNFPDRFSARQFPNYSSELNVNALLLGDSALYLCASFSGPTGANVLTFGAGSRLTVL.

This clonotype was seen at least ten times. This sequence joins TRBV9 and TRBJ2-7; 11 bases map to TRBD2. The CDR3 is made up of 14 amino acids. Trimming cost V 2 bases and J 5 bases; bases outside gene matches: 3. Germline CDR1 SGDLS, CDR2 YYNGEE. CDR3 DNA: TGTGCCAGCAGCGTCTCGGGACTAGCGGACGAGCAGTACTTC. This encodes CASSVSGLADEQYF. The whole variable domain, remainder taken from reference TRBV9 and TRBJ2-7, is DSGVTQTPKHLITATGQRVTLRCSPRSGDLSVYWYQQSLDQGLQFLIQYYNGEERAKGNILERFSAQQFPDLHSELNLSSLELGDSALYFCASSVSGLADEQYFGPGTRLTVT.

The sample holds many counts of this clonotype. The V call is TRBV7-2, the J call TRBJ2-1, with unresolved D. Between the trimmed V and J ends, which lost 0 bases and 3 bases, there was a span of 6 bases. CDR3 length equals 14 residues. Looked up from germline, CDR1 is SGHTA and CDR2 is FQGNSA. CDR3 nucleotide sequence: TGTGCCAGCAGCTTAGCATCTGTCTACAATGAGCAGTTCTTC. It yields the protein CASSLASVYNEQFF.

There are many counts of this clonotype. The DNA for the CDR3 is TGTGCCAGCAGCTTACTAGGACTGAGCACAGATACGCAGTATTTT. This encodes CASSLLGLSTDTQYF. J is TRBJ2-3 and V is TRBV7-2; weak D call: TRBD2 (5 bases). CDR1 and CDR2 (germline): SGHTA, FQGNSA. The CDR3 is made up of 15 amino acids. V dropped 2 bases and J dropped 0 bases, with 9 bases sitting between them.

In its sample, this clonotype was seen many times. V usage is TRBV20-1 and J usage is TRBJ1-5; D possibly corresponds to TRBD1 (5 bases). The CDR3 length is 13 residues. The V end was cut by 6 bases, the J end by 2 bases, with 11 bases between. Germline CDR1 reads DFQATT; CDR2 reads SNEGSKA (reference sequence). DNA for the CDR3: TGCAGTGCCTTTGACAGTGGCAATCAGCCCCAGCATTTT. Translating gives CSAFDSGNQPQHF.

Ten or more counts support this clonotype. The CDR3 here is CASRFGGNEQFF. In nucleotides, the CDR3 is TGTGCCAGCAGATTCGGCGGCAATGAGCAGTTCTTC. The V call is TRBV5-6, the J call TRBJ2-1; no clear D gene. The V end lost 5 bases, the J end lost 6 bases, and 9 bases lay between the germline ends. The CDR3 runs 12 residues. Germline-derived CDR1 and CDR2 are SGHDT and YYEEEE.

There are many counts of this clonotype. The V call is TRBV24-1, the J call TRBJ2-1, with 8 nucleotides matching TRBD2. The germline V gene encodes CDR1 KGHDR and CDR2 SFDVKD. The CDR3 length is 17 residues. J was trimmed by 3 bases and V by 4 bases; bases with no gene match: 10. The CDR3 coding sequence is TGTGCCACCAGTGACGCCGATCGAGCGGGAGTCTACAATGAGCAGTTCTTC. It translates to CATSDADRAGVYNEQFF.

This clonotype occurred many times. The rearrangement links TRBV11-2 to TRBJ2-3; perhaps TRBD2 as D (6 bases). The CDR3 runs 15 residues. V was cut by 3 bases and J by 0 bases, with 10 bases left in between. CDR1 and CDR2 (germline): SGHAT, FQNNGV. CDR3 nucleotides: TGTGCCAGCAGCTTCCGCGGGGATAGCACAGATACGCAGTATTTT. As protein: CASSFRGDSTDTQYF.

This clonotype was counted at least ten times. The CDR3 DNA reads as TGCAGCGTCCCGGGACACCGACTAGACAATGAGCAGTTCTTC. Protein product: CSVPGHRLDNEQFF. The rearrangement uses TRBV29-1 and TRBJ2-1; tentatively, D is TRBD1 or TRBD2 (6 bases each). The germline gives CDR1 SQVTM, CDR2 ANQGSEA. The CDR3 contains 14 residues. The ends were cut back, 6 bases at V and 5 bases at J, with 17 bases in the middle.

This clonotype was observed at least ten times. V usage is TRBV7-2 and J usage is TRBJ2-1; D gene ambiguous. The CDR3 spans 15 residues. V lost 0 bases and J 9 bases, leaving 15 bases between the germline ends. CDR1 is SGHTA, CDR2 FQGNSA, per germline. CDR3: CASSLALGRVPEQFF. The CDR3, as DNA: TGTGCCAGCAGCTTAGCCCTAGGGCGAGTTCCTGAGCAGTTCTTC.

Turning to this clonotype: A read error may explain this, as a much larger clone is one base away. The J gene is TRBJ1-2, the V gene TRBV12-3 or TRBV12-4, with a tentative D call TRBD1 (5 bases). Between the trimmed V and J ends, which lost 6 bases and 9 bases, there was a span of 14 bases. This CDR3 spans 12 amino acids. CDR3 nucleotides: TGTGCCAGCAGAACCGGGACCCATTGCTACACCTTC. Protein: CASRTGTHCYTF.

This chain uses TRBV18 with TRBJ2-3; no definite D call. Germline V gene lookup returns CDR1 KGHSH and CDR2 LQKENI. The ends were cut back, 4 bases at V and 2 bases at J, with 7 bases in the middle. The CDR3 length is 13 residues. This chain's CDR3 is CASSQPPTDTQYF. In DNA form, the CDR3 reads TGTGCCAGCTCACAGCCCCCCACAGATACGCAGTATTTT.

The chain uses TRBV6-1 and TRBJ1-1; D unclear. Germline values: CDR1 MNHNS, CDR2 SASEGT. This CDR3 has 13 residues. V lost 6 bases and J 1 base, leaving 9 bases between the germline ends. The CDR3 region is CASSLDENTEAFF. The CDR3, as DNA: TGTGCCAGCAGCCTGGACGAGAACACTGAAGCTTTCTTT.

This clonotype showed up many times. The V and J genes are TRBV7-9 and TRBJ2-1; 9 bases line up with TRBD2. After removal of 2 bases from V and 9 bases from J, the junction contained 14 bases not matched to a gene. In germline, CDR1 is SEHNR, CDR2 FQNEAQ (reference sequence). This CDR3 contains 17 residues. The CDR3 nucleotides read TGTGCCAGCAGCTTATATACTCGGGCGGGAGGGCCGGGTGAGCAGTTCTTC. Its protein is CASSLYTRAGGPGEQFF.

This chain links TRBV4-1 with TRBJ2-7, with unresolved D. Germline CDR1 and CDR2: MGHRA and YSYEKL. CDR3 length: 14 amino acids. The ends were cut back, 8 bases at V and 2 bases at J, with 16 bases in the middle. This CDR3 is CASQGSTQTYEQYF. CDR3 coding DNA: TGCGCCAGCCAAGGGTCGACACAAACCTACGAGCAGTACTTC.

This clonotype is deemed medium-sized. CDR3 DNA: TGCAGTGCTAGAGATCCGGAGTATAGCAATCAGCCCCAGCATTTT. Translated: CSARDPEYSNQPQHF. This chain uses TRBV20-1 with TRBJ1-5; D unclear. The germline gives CDR1 DFQATT, CDR2 SNEGSKA (reference sequence). The CDR3 is 15 amino acids. V was shortened by 0 bases and J by 0 bases, with 9 bases between the two germline ends.

This clonotype was observed at least ten times. CDR3 region: CASSPTSGSLTGELFF. CDR3 DNA sequence: TGTGCCAGCAGCCCAACTAGCGGAAGCCTCACCGGGGAGCTGTTTTTT. This sequence joins TRBV7-3 and TRBJ2-2, with 8 nucleotides matching TRBD2. The CDR3 runs 16 residues. CDR1 SGHTA and CDR2 FQGTGA come from the germline V gene. The ends lost 5 bases at V and 4 bases at J; junction bases unmatched: 9.

At least ten counts were recorded for this clonotype. J is TRBJ2-5 and V is TRBV28; D ambiguous. Germline V gives CDR1 MDHEN, CDR2 SYDVKM. The CDR3 loop spans 13 amino acids. V gave up 2 bases and J gave up 4 bases, with 8 bases separating them. The CDR3: CASSLPDRETQYF. DNA of the CDR3: TGTGCCAGCAGTTTACCTGACCGAGAGACCCAGTACTTC.

Ten or more counts support this clonotype. The chain joins TRBV12-3 or TRBV12-4 to TRBJ1-2; D ambiguous. CDR3 length equals 12 residues. V shed 3 bases and J shed 8 bases, with 10 bases lying between them. The CDR3 region has the DNA TGTGCCAGCAGTTTTGGGTTCGACGGCTACACCTTC. It translates to CASSFGFDGYTF.

This clonotype was detected ten times or more. V usage is TRBV6-5 and J usage is TRBJ2-1; a weak D match, TRBD2 (5 bases). The CDR3 is 10 amino acids. The germline gives CDR1 MNHEY, CDR2 SVGAGI. Trimming took 10 bases from V and 10 from J, leaving 11 bases between them. The chain's CDR3 is CATYKREQFF. For the CDR3, the DNA is TGTGCCACTTATAAGCGGGAGCAGTTCTTC.

This clonotype came up many times. The J gene is TRBJ2-1, the V gene TRBV6-2 or TRBV6-3, with D possibly matching TRBD2 (5 bases). The V gene lost 5 bases and the J gene lost 0 bases, with 23 bases spanning the gap. The germline V gene has CDR1 MNHEY and CDR2 SVGEGT. This CDR3 has 19 residues. The CDR3: CASSARGVAGLSSYNEQFF. Written as DNA, the CDR3 is TGTGCCAGCAGTGCCCGAGGCGTGGCGGGCCTGAGCTCCTACAATGAGCAGTTCTTC.